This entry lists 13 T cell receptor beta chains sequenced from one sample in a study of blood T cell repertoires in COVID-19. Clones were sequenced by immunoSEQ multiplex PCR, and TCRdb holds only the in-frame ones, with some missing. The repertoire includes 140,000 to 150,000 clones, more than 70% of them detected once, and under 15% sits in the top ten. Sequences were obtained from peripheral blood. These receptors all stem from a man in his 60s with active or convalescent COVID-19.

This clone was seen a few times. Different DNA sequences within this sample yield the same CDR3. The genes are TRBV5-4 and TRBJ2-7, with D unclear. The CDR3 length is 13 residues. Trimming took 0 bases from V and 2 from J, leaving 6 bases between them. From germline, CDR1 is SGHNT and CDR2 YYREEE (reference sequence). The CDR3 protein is CASSLAGTYEQYF. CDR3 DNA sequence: TGTGCCAGCAGCTTGGCGGGTACCTACGAGCAGTACTTC.

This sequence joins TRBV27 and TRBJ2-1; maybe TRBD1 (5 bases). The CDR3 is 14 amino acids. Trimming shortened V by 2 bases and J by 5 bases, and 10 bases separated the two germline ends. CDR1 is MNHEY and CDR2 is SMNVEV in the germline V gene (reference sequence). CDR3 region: CASSLGQGHNEQFF. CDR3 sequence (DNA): TGTGCCAGCAGTTTAGGGCAGGGCCACAATGAGCAGTTCTTC.

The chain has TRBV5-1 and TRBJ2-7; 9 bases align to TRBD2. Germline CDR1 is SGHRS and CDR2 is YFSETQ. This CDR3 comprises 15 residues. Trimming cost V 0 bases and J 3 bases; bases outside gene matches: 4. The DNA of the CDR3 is TGCGCCAGCAGCTTGGTGGTAGCGGGAGTCTACGAGCAGTACTTC. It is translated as CASSLVVAGVYEQYF.

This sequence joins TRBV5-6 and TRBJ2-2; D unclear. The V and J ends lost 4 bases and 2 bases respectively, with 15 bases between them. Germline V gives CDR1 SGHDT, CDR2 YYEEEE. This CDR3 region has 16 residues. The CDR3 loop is CASSRLEHINTGELFF. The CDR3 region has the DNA TGTGCCAGCAGCCGTCTGGAGCATATTAACACCGGGGAGCTGTTTTTT. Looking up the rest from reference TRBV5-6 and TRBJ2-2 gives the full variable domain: DAGVTQSPTHLIKTRGQQVTLRCSPKSGHDTVSWYQQALGQGPQFIFQYYEEEERQRGNFPDRFSGHQFPNYSSELNVNALLLGDSALYLCASSRLEHINTGELFFGEGSRLTVL.

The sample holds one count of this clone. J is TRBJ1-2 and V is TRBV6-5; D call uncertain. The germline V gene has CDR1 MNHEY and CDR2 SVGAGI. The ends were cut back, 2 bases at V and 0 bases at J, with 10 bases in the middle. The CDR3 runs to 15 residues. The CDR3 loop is CASSYGPDTNYGYTF. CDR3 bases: TGTGCCAGCAGTTACGGGCCAGATACTAACTATGGCTACACCTTC.

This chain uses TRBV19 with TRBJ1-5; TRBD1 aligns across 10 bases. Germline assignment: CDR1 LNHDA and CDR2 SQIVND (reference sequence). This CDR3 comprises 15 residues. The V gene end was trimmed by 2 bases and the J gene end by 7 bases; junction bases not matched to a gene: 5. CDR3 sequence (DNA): TGTGCCAGTAGTATAAGCCGGGACAGGGGCCAGCCCCAGCATTTT. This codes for CASSISRDRGQPQHF.

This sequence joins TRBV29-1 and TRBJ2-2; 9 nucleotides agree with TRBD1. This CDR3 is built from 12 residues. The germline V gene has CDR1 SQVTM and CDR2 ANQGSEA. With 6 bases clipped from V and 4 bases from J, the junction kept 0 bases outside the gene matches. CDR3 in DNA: TGCAGCGTGACAGGGGGCACCGGGGAGCTGTTTTTT. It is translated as CSVTGGTGELFF.

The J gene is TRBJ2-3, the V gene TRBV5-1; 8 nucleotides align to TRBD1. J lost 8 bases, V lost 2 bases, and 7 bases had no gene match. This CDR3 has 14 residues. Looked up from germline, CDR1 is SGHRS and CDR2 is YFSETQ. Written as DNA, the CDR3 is TGCGCCAGCAGCTTAGACAGGGGATTAGGTACGCAGTATTTT. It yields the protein CASSLDRGLGTQYF.

The CDR3 DNA reads TGTGCCAGCAGTTTGACAGGGATGGATCAGCCCCAGCATTTT. Translated: CASSLTGMDQPQHF. V gene TRBV6-5 combines with J gene TRBJ1-5; 7 bases are shared with TRBD1. CDR1 is MNHEY, CDR2 SVGAGI, per germline. J was trimmed by 5 bases and V by 4 bases; bases with no gene match: 5. The CDR3 length is 14 residues.

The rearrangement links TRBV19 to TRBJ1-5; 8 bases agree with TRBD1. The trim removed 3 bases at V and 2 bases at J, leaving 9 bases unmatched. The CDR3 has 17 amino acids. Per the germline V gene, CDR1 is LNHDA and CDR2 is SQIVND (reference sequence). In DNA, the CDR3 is TGTGCCAGTAGTATTCAATTCTTGGACAGGGGCAATCAGCCCCAGCATTTT. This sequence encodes CASSIQFLDRGNQPQHF.

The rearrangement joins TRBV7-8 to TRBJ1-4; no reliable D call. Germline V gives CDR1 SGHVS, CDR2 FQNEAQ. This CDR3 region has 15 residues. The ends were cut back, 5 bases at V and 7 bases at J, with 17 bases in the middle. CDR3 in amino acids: CASSVRGKVGEKLFF. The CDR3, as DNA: TGTGCCAGCAGCGTTAGAGGGAAGGTCGGTGAAAAACTGTTTTTT. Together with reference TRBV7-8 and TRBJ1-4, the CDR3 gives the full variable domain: GAGVSQSPRYKVAKRGQDVALRCDPISGHVSLFWYQQALGQGPEFLTYFQNEAQLDKSGLPSDRFFAERPEGSVSTLKIQRTQQEDSAVYLCASSVRGKVGEKLFFGSGTQLSVL.

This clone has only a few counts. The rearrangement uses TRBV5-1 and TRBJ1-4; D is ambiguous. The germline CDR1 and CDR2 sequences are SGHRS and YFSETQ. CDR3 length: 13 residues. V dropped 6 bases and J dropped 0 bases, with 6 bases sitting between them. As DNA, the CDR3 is TGCGCCAGCAAGGGAGCAACTAATGAAAAACTGTTTTTT. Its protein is CASKGATNEKLFF. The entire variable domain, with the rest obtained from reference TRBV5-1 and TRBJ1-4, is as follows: KAGVTQTPRYLIKTRGQQVTLSCSPISGHRSVSWYQQTPGQGLQFLFEYFSETQRNKGNFPGRFSGRQFSNSRSEMNVSTLELGDSALYLCASKGATNEKLFFGSGTQLSVL.

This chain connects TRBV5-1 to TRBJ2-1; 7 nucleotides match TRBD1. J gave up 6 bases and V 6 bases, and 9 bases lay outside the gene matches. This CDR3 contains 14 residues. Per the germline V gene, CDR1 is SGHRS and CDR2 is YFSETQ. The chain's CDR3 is CASKGQPTSNEQFF. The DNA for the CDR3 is TGCGCCAGCAAGGGACAGCCCACAAGCAATGAGCAGTTCTTC.